The 13 T cell receptor beta chains presented below share a single source sample, sequenced in a study of identical twins. One entry per CDR3 protein, called by TCRdb with MiXCR from the 5' RACE reads. The sample holds approximately 680,000 distinct CDR3 sequences; 7.1% are singletons and the top ten take roughly 1.6%. These same records also appear under a second study, on yellow fever vaccine responses in identical twins.

Sequencing used PBMCs. The receptors originated from a woman younger than 35 in good health.

This clonotype was seen a handful of times. The rearrangement joins TRBV10-2 to TRBJ2-4, with a tentative D call TRBD1 (5 bases). The V gene's germline CDR1 is WSHSY and CDR2 SAAADI. Between the trimmed V and J ends, which lost 5 bases and 3 bases, there was a span of 11 bases. The CDR3 has 14 amino acids. In nucleotides, the CDR3 is TGCGCCAGCAGTACAGGCTCGGTCAAAAACATTCAGTACTTC. It yields the protein CASSTGSVKNIQYF.

This clonotype came up many times. This chain connects TRBV24-1 to TRBJ2-1; the match to TRBD1 covers 8 bases. This CDR3 has 13 amino acids. The V gene end was trimmed by 10 bases and the J gene end by 7 bases; junction bases not matched to a gene: 8. Germline V gene lookup returns CDR1 KGHDR and CDR2 SFDVKD. The CDR3 DNA reads as TGTGCCACGAGACGGACAGGGAATAATGAGCAGTTCTTC. Translating gives CATRRTGNNEQFF.

This clonotype was observed a few times. This chain connects TRBV20-1 to TRBJ1-3, with D perhaps matching TRBD1 (5 bases). CDR1 is DFQATT, CDR2 SNEGSKA, per germline (reference sequence). The V gene lost 1 base and the J gene lost 3 bases, with 10 bases spanning the gap. This CDR3 is built from 14 residues. In DNA form, the CDR3 reads TGCAGTGCTAGAGCCGGGAGGGGTGGAAACACCATATATTTT. This sequence encodes CSARAGRGGNTIYF.

This clonotype was seen many times. The V call is TRBV5-1, the J call TRBJ2-3; D is uncertain. CDR1 SGHRS and CDR2 YFSETQ come from the germline V gene. The CDR3 runs to 13 residues. Trimming took 7 bases from V and 2 from J, leaving 11 bases between them. The CDR3 DNA reads as TGCGCCAGCCAAAGAGGTTTCACAGATACGCAGTATTTT. It codes for CASQRGFTDTQYF.

The rearrangement links TRBV2 to TRBJ2-7, with D tentatively TRBD1 (5 bases). Germline CDR1 and CDR2: SNHLY and FYNNEI. The V end was cut by 7 bases, the J end by 4 bases, with 20 bases between. CDR3 length: 15 residues. The CDR3 reads CASTVPGHHLYEQYF. CDR3 sequence (DNA): TGTGCCAGCACCGTGCCTGGACACCACCTATACGAGCAGTACTTC.

V gene TRBV6-1 combines with J gene TRBJ1-1; TRBD1 matches at 7 bases. V shed 8 bases, J shed 5 bases, and the junction held 8 bases outside the gene matches. Germline V gene sequence: CDR1 MNHNS, CDR2 SASEGT. CDR3 length equals 13 residues. The CDR3, as DNA: TGTGCCAGCCGAGACAGGGATTGGACTGAAGCTTTCTTT. It encodes CASRDRDWTEAFF.

This clonotype was picked up many times. This chain uses TRBV20-1 with TRBJ2-4, with TRBD1 identical over 9 bases. Germline V gene data show CDR1 as DFQATT and CDR2 as SNEGSKA (reference sequence). The junction had 2 bases not matched to a gene; V was cut back by 6 bases and J by 5 bases. The CDR3 totals 12 residues. The CDR3 reads CSARDRENIQYF. The CDR3 DNA follows: TGCAGTGCCAGGGACAGGGAAAACATTCAGTACTTC.

This clonotype appeared a few times. Here the CDR3 DNA reads TGCAGTGCTTCGAGCGGGAAATCCTACGAGCAGTACGTC. It encodes CSASSGKSYEQYV. The rearrangement uses TRBV20-1 and TRBJ2-7; TRBD2 matches 7 bases. After removal of 5 bases from V and 1 base from J, the junction contained 5 bases not matched to a gene. The germline V gene encodes CDR1 DFQATT and CDR2 SNEGSKA (reference sequence). The length of the CDR3 is 13 residues.

This clonotype has at least ten counts. J is TRBJ1-3 and V is TRBV4-2; 7 nucleotides match TRBD1. V lost 3 bases and J lost 7; bases outside the gene matches: 15. Germline CDR1 reads LGHNA; CDR2 reads YNFKEQ. The CDR3 sequence is 17 residues long. The CDR3 sequence: CASSQRTTGAPSNTIYF. CDR3 nucleotide sequence: TGTGCCAGCAGCCAGAGGACCACAGGGGCCCCATCGAACACCATATATTTT.

The chain carries TRBV4-1 and TRBJ2-3; D might be TRBD1 or TRBD2, each matching 5 bases. From germline, CDR1 is MGHRA and CDR2 YSYEKL. CDR3 length: 13 residues. Trimming took off 0 bases at V and 6 bases at J, with 7 bases between the two ends. The CDR3 bases are TGCGCCAGCAGCCAAGATGAGGGGGATACGCAGTATTTT. This encodes CASSQDEGDTQYF.

This clonotype was seen many times. The rearrangement joins TRBV6-4 to TRBJ1-1; 9 positions agree with TRBD1. J was trimmed by 2 bases and V by 2 bases; bases with no gene match: 6. The CDR3 loop spans 16 amino acids. Germline assignment: CDR1 MRHNA and CDR2 SNTAGT. The CDR3 DNA is TGTGCCAGCAGTGACCCAGGGGGACAGGGAAACACTGAAGCTTTCTTT. It is translated as CASSDPGGQGNTEAFF.

The chain joins TRBV10-2 to TRBJ2-5, with D perhaps TRBD1 or TRBD2 (5 bases each). The CDR3 consists of 15 residues. Per germline, CDR1 WSHSY and CDR2 SAAADI. V was clipped by 0 bases and J by 5 bases, with 13 bases between them. In DNA, the CDR3 is TGCGCCAGCAGTGAGTCGAGGGTAGGGGATGAGACCCAGTACTTC. Translating it yields CASSESRVGDETQYF.

The chain is built from TRBV20-1 and TRBJ2-1; 7 positions match TRBD2. The germline gives CDR1 DFQATT, CDR2 SNEGSKA (reference sequence). V was clipped by 0 bases and J by 8 bases; unmatched bases: 10. The CDR3 loop spans 15 amino acids. The chain's CDR3 is CSARDRGLLLYEQFF. The CDR3 DNA follows: TGCAGTGCTAGAGATCGGGGACTACTACTATATGAGCAGTTCTTC.